This T cell receptor (beta chain) was sequenced for a study of OX40 agonist ivuxolimab in advanced cancers. Study as a whole: The dose-escalation cohort was approximately 84% male, with a mean age of approximately 62 years, ranging roughly 23 to 90. Overall study results and limits: On average, CD8+ T cells had more expanded clones than CD4+. The study observed clonal expansion of CD4+ and CD8+ blood T cells by week 6 at 0.1 to 3.0 mg/kg.

Repertoires were generated with immunoSEQ multiplex PCR, while TCRdb's copy carries only in-frame clones and drops some. The data show about 96,000 clones, 90% seen once. The CDR3 sequence is 14 residues long. V was pared by 0 bases and J by 2 bases, with 6 bases between. The germline gives CDR1 SGHKS, CDR2 YYEKEE (reference sequence). About this clone: The antigen is not known.

The sequenced sample was CD4+ or CD8+ T cells sorted from blood, obtained in a trial of the OX40 agonist ivuxolimab. This receptor was taken from an adult with an advanced solid tumor such as melanoma, head and neck, liver or kidney cancer. The chain has TRBV5-5 and TRBJ1-5; D perhaps matches TRBD1 (5 bases). CDR3 sequence (DNA): TGTGCCAGCAGCTTGGCGGGGGGCAATCAGCCCCAGCATTTT. This codes for CASSLAGGNQPQHF.